A single sample is the source of the 20 T cell receptor beta chains below, sequenced in a study of T cell responses to AZD1222 COVID-19 vaccine. The protocol was immunoSEQ multiplex PCR, while the TCRdb copy is restricted to in-frame clones and leaves out a portion. Of under 200,000 clones in the sample, around nine tenths were seen once. The sequencing here drew on peripheral blood, taken on day 0 of AZD1222 vaccination. Every receptor here comes from an adult in good health.

This chain joins TRBV29-1 and TRBJ1-2, with 7 bases matching TRBD1. Germline lookup yields CDR1 SQVTM and CDR2 ANQGSEA. Unmatched junction bases numbered 21, after V lost 3 bases and J lost 8 bases. CDR3 size: 17 residues. The CDR3 sequence: CSVEFGFRDSESRGYTF. The CDR3 DNA reads TGCAGCGTTGAGTTCGGGTTCCGGGACAGCGAGAGTCGGGGCTACACCTTC. Using reference TRBV29-1 and TRBJ1-2 for the parts outside the CDR3, the full variable domain is SAVISQKPSRDICQRGTSLTIQCQVDSQVTMMFWYRQQPGQSLTLIATANQGSEATYESGFVIDKFPISRPNLTFSTLTVSNMSPEDSSIYLCSVEFGFRDSESRGYTFGSGTRLTVV.

A word on this clone: Other DNA sequences from this sample encode an identical CDR3 as well. V gene TRBV3-1 (or the pseudogene TRBV3-2) combines with J gene TRBJ2-7; no clear D. This CDR3 region has 12 residues. Trimming cost V 0 bases and J 5 bases, with 5 bases left between them. CDR1 LGHDT and CDR2 YNNKEL come from the germline V gene (reference sequence). Here the CDR3 DNA reads TGTGCCAGCAGCCAAGAAGTCCACGAGCAGTACTTC. Encoded protein: CASSQEVHEQYF.

Only one count was recorded for this clone. CDR3 bases: TGTGCCAGCAGTAGGGTCCCATTTAGCAATCAGCCCCAGCATTTT. Its translation is CASSRVPFSNQPQHF. This chain uses TRBV6-5 with TRBJ1-5; unclear D gene. V was trimmed by 5 bases and J by 0 bases, leaving 11 bases between them. The CDR3 consists of 15 residues. Per germline, CDR1 MNHEY and CDR2 SVGAGI.

CDR3 region: CASSQDLRGAMQAFF. The CDR3 coding sequence is TGCGCCAGCAGCCAAGATCTTCGGGGGGCAATGCAGGCTTTCTTT. The chain links TRBV4-3 to TRBJ1-1; weak D call: TRBD1 (6 bases). The CDR3 loop spans 15 amino acids. V was pared by 0 bases and J by 11 bases, with 19 bases between. Per the germline V gene, CDR1 is LGHNA and CDR2 is YSLEER.

The chain is built from TRBV5-1 and TRBJ2-1; 7 bases match TRBD2. Germline V gives CDR1 SGHRS, CDR2 YFSETQ. This CDR3 is 12 amino acids long. Trimming cost V 4 bases and J 5 bases; bases outside gene matches: 0. The CDR3 sequence is CASSAGDNEQFF. In DNA form, the CDR3 reads TGCGCCAGCAGCGCGGGGGACAATGAGCAGTTCTTC.

The chain recombines TRBV9 with TRBJ2-1; D is ambiguous. Per the germline V gene, CDR1 is SGDLS and CDR2 is YYNGEE. Trimming left V 2 bases short and J 8 bases short, with 11 bases between. This CDR3 has 13 residues. DNA of the CDR3: TGTGCCAGCAGCGTCGGTTCTCGCTATGAGCAGTTCTTC. It specifies CASSVGSRYEQFF.

This clone was recorded only once. CDR3 coding DNA: TGTGCCAGCTCACCACGTTCCGTGGCCTACAATGAGCAGTTCTTC. Its translation: CASSPRSVAYNEQFF. The chain uses TRBV18 and TRBJ2-1; no firm D call. Looked up from germline, CDR1 is KGHSH and CDR2 is LQKENI. V was clipped by 1 base and J by 2 bases, with 9 bases between them. This CDR3 contains 15 residues.

The rearrangement uses TRBV7-3 and TRBJ1-1; 8 bases align to TRBD1. Per germline, CDR1 SGHTA and CDR2 FQGTGA. With V trimmed by 2 bases and J by 3 bases, 5 bases remained unmatched. The CDR3 has 15 amino acids. The CDR3 bases are TGTGCCAGCAGCTTAGATAACAGGGGGGACACTGAAGCTTTCTTT. Encoded protein: CASSLDNRGDTEAFF.

This chain links TRBV2 with TRBJ1-6, with D maybe TRBD1 (6 bases). CDR3 size: 15 residues. Germline lookup yields CDR1 SNHLY and CDR2 FYNNEI. Trimming pared 7 bases from V and 13 bases from J, leaving 23 bases between. The CDR3 DNA reads TGTGCCAGCACTCCCTCCCGGGGGCCCTACCACCCCCTCCACTTT. It yields the protein CASTPSRGPYHPLHF. The variable domain in full, completed from reference TRBV2 and TRBJ1-6, reads EPEVTQTPSHQVTQMGQEVILRCVPISNHLYFYWYRQILGQKVEFLVSFYNNEISEKSEIFDDQFSVERPDGSNFTLKIRSTKLEDSAMYFCASTPSRGPYHPLHFGNGTRLTVT.

This chain uses TRBV28 with TRBJ1-5; D is possibly TRBD1 (5 bases). The CDR3 is 15 amino acids. With 6 bases removed from V and 2 bases from J, the gap between germline ends came to 14 bases. Per the germline V gene, CDR1 is MDHEN and CDR2 is SYDVKM. The CDR3 nucleotides are TGTGCCAGCAGACTCCGGGGGGGAGGCAATCAGCCCCAGCATTTT. It is translated as CASRLRGGGNQPQHF. Based on the CDR3 plus reference TRBV28 and TRBJ1-5, the full variable domain is DVKVTQSSRYLVKRTGEKVFLECVQDMDHENMFWYRQDPGLGLRLIYFSYDVKMKEKGDIPEGYSVSREKKERFSLILESASTNQTSMYLCASRLRGGGNQPQHFGDGTRLSIL.

V usage is TRBV3-1 (or the pseudogene TRBV3-2) and J usage is TRBJ1-5; D uncertain. CDR3 size: 13 residues. The V end lost 3 bases, the J end lost 7 bases, and 10 bases lay between the germline ends. CDR1 is LGHDT, CDR2 YNNKEL, per germline (reference sequence). CDR3 sequence (DNA): TGTGCCAGCAGCCAGCAGAGTTCCCAGCCCCAGCATTTT. Protein product: CASSQQSSQPQHF.

J is TRBJ2-3 and V is TRBV7-2; no clear D. Trimming cost V 0 bases and J 2 bases, with 3 bases left between them. The CDR3 is 13 residues long. Germline CDR1 SGHTA, CDR2 FQGNSA. The CDR3 protein is CASSLASTDTQYF. The CDR3 DNA reads as TGTGCCAGCAGCTTAGCCTCCACAGATACGCAGTATTTT.

The J gene is TRBJ1-5, the V gene TRBV19; TRBD1 aligns across 12 bases. Per germline, CDR1 LNHDA and CDR2 SQIVND (reference sequence). The CDR3 consists of 17 residues. The ends lost 7 bases at V and 0 bases at J; junction bases unmatched: 7. The CDR3: CASTGQGALYSNQPQHF. Written as DNA, the CDR3 is TGTGCCAGTACGGGACAGGGGGCTCTCTATAGCAATCAGCCCCAGCATTTT.

V gene TRBV5-1 combines with J gene TRBJ1-1; 7 nucleotides align to TRBD1. V lost 4 bases and J lost 1; bases outside the gene matches: 7. This CDR3 is built from 15 residues. Looked up from germline, CDR1 is SGHRS and CDR2 is YFSETQ. The CDR3 DNA sequence: TGCGCCAGCAGCGAAACAGGGGCCACGAACACTGAAGCTTTCTTT. It yields the protein CASSETGATNTEAFF.

The chain joins TRBV28 to TRBJ1-2; D ambiguous. This CDR3 comprises 12 residues. The V end lost 4 bases, the J end lost 6 bases, and 9 bases lay between the germline ends. Germline V gene lookup returns CDR1 MDHEN and CDR2 SYDVKM. CDR3 region: CASSSGYDGYTF. In nucleotides, the CDR3 is TGTGCCAGCAGTTCGGGGTACGATGGCTACACCTTC.

The CDR3: CASSLARGDSTDTQYF. CDR3 bases: TGTGCCAGCAGCTTAGCGCGGGGGGATAGCACAGATACGCAGTATTTT. This sequence joins TRBV7-9 and TRBJ2-3; 8 nucleotides match TRBD2. The CDR3 contains 16 residues. The germline V gene has CDR1 SEHNR and CDR2 FQNEAQ (reference sequence). Trimming removed 0 bases from V and 0 bases from J; junction bases left unmatched: 2.

The chain uses TRBV13 and TRBJ2-5; a weak D match, TRBD1 (6 bases). The V and J ends lost 0 bases and 5 bases respectively, with 22 bases between them. The CDR3 is made up of 18 amino acids. Germline CDR1 is PRHDT and CDR2 is FYEKMQ (reference sequence). CDR3 sequence: CASSLGLFFGRGMETQYF. CDR3 coding DNA: TGTGCCAGCAGCTTAGGCCTCTTTTTCGGCAGGGGTATGGAGACCCAGTACTTC.

A single count supports this clone. The chain couples TRBV9 to TRBJ2-6, with D unresolved. Between the trimmed V and J ends, which lost 0 bases and 1 base, there was a span of 8 bases. This CDR3 is built from 16 residues. The germline CDR1 and CDR2 sequences are SGDLS and YYNGEE. The CDR3 nucleotides read TGTGCCAGCAGCGTAGGGTCTTTATCTGGGGCCAACGTCCTGACTTTC. It encodes CASSVGSLSGANVLTF.

J is TRBJ2-1 and V is TRBV10-3; 7 nucleotides agree with TRBD2. The CDR3 runs to 15 residues. Germline CDR1 ENHRY, CDR2 SYGVKD. The V segment lost 0 bases and the J segment 5 bases; nucleotides outside the gene matches: 4. The CDR3 here is CAISESWLADNEQFF. In DNA form, the CDR3 reads TGTGCCATCAGTGAGTCGTGGCTAGCGGACAATGAGCAGTTCTTC.

The chain recombines TRBV6-6 with TRBJ1-5; 8 bases align to TRBD1. V was pared by 5 bases and J by 5 bases, with 11 bases of the junction left unmatched. The CDR3 length is 16 residues. Germline V CDR1 and CDR2: MNHNY, SVGAGI (reference sequence). The chain's CDR3 is CASSPNPGQVHQPQHF. In DNA form, the CDR3 reads TGTGCCAGCAGTCCTAACCCGGGACAGGTTCATCAGCCCCAGCATTTT.